What follows is one T cell receptor beta chain and its context. In its sample, this clonotype was seen a few times. What antigen it recognizes has not been identified. No base-level quality is on record; no much larger clone is a single base apart. From the cysteine through the phenylalanine, the CDR3 covers 13 amino acids. Left in the record is the CDR3 DNA by itself, 39 bases read in frame from the first base. From a lookup of the germline V gene, CDR1 and CDR2 are MNHNS and SASEGT. The germline V end is reduced by 6 bases and the J end by 1 base; junction bases left unmatched: 2. The receptor library was made with PCR. TCR sequencing of DNA from cultured CD4+ T cells used the Oncomine TCR Beta short-read assay at the Johns Hopkins FTIC core. The QIAamp micro DNA kit was used to extract genomic DNA from the cultured CD4+ T cells. Oncomine TCR Beta libraries made from cultured CD4+ T cells were pooled using unique dual indexes and sequenced on an Illumina iSeq 100. In the original analysis: Non-productive sequences were removed, and CDR3s not starting with C, not ending with F or W, or shorter than 7 amino acids were discarded. Antigen-specific clonotypes were identified using the MANAFEST web application through comparison of peptide-stimulated wells with reference and other culture wells. To be called positive, a clone needed an FDR below 0.05, an odds ratio above 5, and a productive frequency above 0.1% in at least two of three replicate wells. A clonotype counted as cross-reactive if it showed significant expansion both in the SARS-CoV-2 spike wells and in at least one common cold coronavirus spike condition. Using R version 3.6.1, CDR3 homology was evaluated through Levenshtein distances (stringdist) along with unrooted phylogenetic trees (ape). TCRdb took the public reads, trimmed them with fastp at Q25, ran MiXCR for clone calling and kept in-frame beta chains. Every distinct CDR3 protein forms one entry, paired with its most common genes and DNA. The V and J calls and clone size come from TCRdb's table, not from the authors' own analysis. Across this sample there are about 9,900 distinct CDR3 sequences, with 30% to 40% seen only once. The ten largest account for roughly a third of the sample.

Read against the paper, the sample's treatment or condition label means: approximately 11-day PBMC culture with coronavirus spike peptide pools or control peptides (ViraFEST assay). CD4+ T cells from unexposed donors were collected before the COVID-19 pandemic (2011-2018). To expand antigen-specific T cells with peptide pools and then pick out the expanded clonotypes through TCR sequencing, the study relied on the ViraFEST assay. Each well held around 2.1 million PBMCs cultured with 9 to 10 ug/ml peptide pools in IMDM containing approximately 5% human AB serum and roughly 9.3 IU/ml IL-2. Half of the culture medium was replaced with fresh IL-2-containing medium on days 3 and 7. CD4+ T cells were isolated after about nine days of culture through negative selection using the EasySep CD4+ T cell isolation kit. As cell numbers permitted, CD4+ T cells from unexposed donors were tested for reactivity to SARS-CoV-2 S and N and to four common cold coronavirus spike pools. Ficoll-Paque Plus gradient centrifugation was used to isolate PBMCs from whole blood, and the isolated PBMCs were then either used fresh or cryopreserved at -140C. Culture conditions were generally each tested in triplicate wells. Leukapheresis product for the unexposed donors was bought commercially.

These data belong to a study of vaccination and CD4 T cells after COVID-19 (dated 2022 in TCRdb). Turning to the overall study: The convalescent cohort comprised six males and four females, including two Hispanic individuals, seven Caucasians, two Asians and one multiracial person. Control cultures used a CEFX viral epitope pool as positive control, an HIV-1 Nef peptide pool as negative control, or no peptide. Two doses of either the Pfizer-BioNTech BNT162b2 vaccine (n=8) or the Moderna mRNA-1273 vaccine (n=2) were administered to participants. Culture stimuli were overlapping spike peptide pools from SARS-CoV-2 and from the common cold coronaviruses HCoV-NL63, HCoV-OC43 and HCoV-229E. The spike-specific CD4+ TCR repertoire was compared before and after mRNA vaccination in around ten COVID-19 convalescent patients and a handful of infection-naive healthy vaccine recipients. Post-COVID blood samples from convalescent patients were collected a median of roughly 100 days after diagnosis, with a range of roughly 35 to 170 days. At the TCR clonotype level, an earlier paper using these donors assessed memory CD4+ T cell crossreactivity between SARS-CoV-2 and common cold coronavirus spike proteins. Post-vaccine blood samples were collected a median of approximately 72 days after the second vaccine dose, ranging from roughly 12 to 241 days.

Results the study describes overall, beyond this receptor: Among convalescent patients, a median approximately 88% of the SARS-CoV-2-reactive clones seen after vaccination appeared only after vaccination, which suggests priming specific to the vaccine. The number of convalescent patients in the study was relatively small, and the study did not examine early timepoints following natural infection. In convalescent patients, nearly all vaccine-specific clones (304 of 307) were found to be mono-reactive for SARS-CoV-2 spike rather than cross-reactive with common cold coronaviruses. The median count of SARS-CoV-2-reactive clonotypes went up from 21 after infection to a few dozen after vaccination, although the change was not significant.

The receptor was derived from a human donor in good health. The chain employs TRBV6-1 and TRBJ1-1; the central 7 bases match TRBD1. The sequenced sample consisted of CD4+ T cells from blood, cultured in vitro. The CDR3 reads CASRGTENTEAFF. The nucleotide sequence reads TGTGCCAGCAGGGGGACAGAGAACACTGAAGCTTTCTTT.